This T cell receptor beta chain was profiled in a study of T cell responses to AZD1222 COVID-19 vaccine. This CDR3 comprises 15 residues. CDR1 and CDR2 from the germline V gene are SNHLY and FYNNEI. Trimming at V came to 4 bases and at J to 5 bases, leaving 7 bases not matched to a gene. TCRdb's table, derived via immunoSEQ multiplex PCR, lists solely in-frame clones and lacks some. The table has 140,000 to 150,000 clones, roughly 89% seen once. J is TRBJ1-4 and V is TRBV2; 7 nucleotides line up with TRBD1. This TCR derives from an adult who received the MenACWY meningococcal vaccine as a control. This sample comprised peripheral blood, obtained 28 days after the second dose of the MenACWY control vaccine. CDR3 bases: TGTGCCAGCAGTGGACCGGGACAGTTCAATGAAAAACTGTTTTTT. This codes for CASSGPGQFNEKLFF.